The 9 T cell receptor beta chains reported below all come from one sample, sequenced in a study of T cell changes during pregnancy in multiple sclerosis. Assay: immunoSEQ multiplex PCR; the TCRdb copy retains only in-frame clones and omits some. The table records about 60,000 clones, about 90% of them present only once. Sample: peripheral blood, taken in the second trimester of pregnancy. These receptors originate from a female donor in good health, enrolled as a control in a pregnancy study.

The chain employs TRBV7-9 and TRBJ1-1; D ambiguous. The CDR3 contains 11 residues. V was trimmed by 11 bases and J by 4 bases, leaving 11 bases between them. From germline, CDR1 is SEHNR and CDR2 FQNEAQ (reference sequence). CDR3 sequence (DNA): TGTGCCTCACTTCGGGGCACTGAAGCTTTCTTT. Protein: CASLRGTEAFF.

The chain employs TRBV10-3 and TRBJ1-1; 7 positions agree with TRBD1. The V gene end was trimmed by 4 bases and the J gene end by 2 bases; junction bases not matched to a gene: 13. The V gene's germline CDR1 is ENHRY and CDR2 SYGVKD. This CDR3 comprises 17 residues. The CDR3 is CAISGGPGQRGNTEAFF. The CDR3 DNA is TGTGCCATCAGTGGGGGGCCGGGACAGAGGGGAAACACTGAAGCTTTCTTT.

This chain uses TRBV19 with TRBJ2-2; 11 nucleotides line up with TRBD2. V dropped 9 bases and J dropped 5; count of bases not matched to a gene: 5. This CDR3 comprises 14 residues. The germline gives CDR1 LNHDA, CDR2 SQIVND (reference sequence). The chain's CDR3 is CASLSGGGTGELFF. The CDR3 DNA follows: TGTGCCAGCCTTAGCGGGGGGGGTACCGGGGAGCTGTTTTTT.

This sequence joins TRBV18 and TRBJ1-4; tentative D call: TRBD1 (5 bases). CDR1 is KGHSH, CDR2 LQKENI, per germline. The CDR3 runs to 14 residues. The V end lost 3 bases, the J end lost 2 bases, and 7 bases lay between the germline ends. The CDR3 DNA reads as TGTGCCAGCTCACCGACAGCGACTAATGAAAAACTGTTTTTT. Its protein product is CASSPTATNEKLFF.

The chain recombines TRBV15 with TRBJ1-3, with 9 bases matching TRBD1. The ends lost 5 bases at V and 1 base at J; junction bases unmatched: 6. The CDR3 runs 16 residues. CDR1 and CDR2 from the germline V gene are LNHNV and YYDKDF (reference sequence). CDR3 in DNA: TGTGCCACCAGCGGACAGGGGAGTTTGTCTGGAAACACCATATATTTT. Its translation is CATSGQGSLSGNTIYF.

This chain links TRBV5-6 with TRBJ1-3; 7 nucleotides line up with TRBD1. This CDR3 comprises 16 residues. J gave up 4 bases and V 0 bases, and 7 bases lay outside the gene matches. The germline V gene encodes CDR1 SGHDT and CDR2 YYEEEE. The CDR3 DNA reads as TGTGCCAGCAGCTTGGGTTACAGGGGAGCGGGAAACACCATATATTTT. Protein sequence: CASSLGYRGAGNTIYF.

The chain joins TRBV19 to TRBJ1-2; 8 nucleotides match TRBD1. Germline lookup yields CDR1 LNHDA and CDR2 SQIVND (reference sequence). This CDR3 comprises 14 residues. V shed 2 bases and J 6 bases; nucleotides not matched to a gene: 5. This CDR3 is CASSIKTGVNGYTF. DNA for the CDR3: TGTGCCAGTAGTATAAAGACAGGGGTTAATGGCTACACCTTC. The full variable domain, with the rest looked up from reference TRBV19 and TRBJ1-2, is DGGITQSPKYLFRKEGQNVTLSCEQNLNHDAMYWYRQDPGQGLRLIYYSQIVNDFQKGDIAEGYSVSREKKESFPLTVTSAQKNPTAFYLCASSIKTGVNGYTFGSGTRLTVV.

CDR3 protein: CASGEGVGTNEKLFF. The CDR3 DNA reads TGTGCCAGCGGGGAGGGGGTGGGCACTAATGAAAAACTGTTTTTT. The chain is built from TRBV6-1 and TRBJ1-4; D is perhaps TRBD1 (6 bases). Germline V gene sequence: CDR1 MNHNS, CDR2 SASEGT. V was cut by 8 bases and J by 2 bases, with 15 bases left in between. This CDR3 has 15 amino acids.

The V call is TRBV27, the J call TRBJ2-7; 9 bases are a match to TRBD1. With V trimmed by 6 bases and J by 4 bases, 7 bases remained unmatched. CDR3 length equals 14 residues. The germline V gene encodes CDR1 MNHEY and CDR2 SMNVEV (reference sequence). In DNA, the CDR3 is TGTGCCAGCAGCAAGGACAGGGGTGGATACGAGCAGTACTTC. Its translation is CASSKDRGGYEQYF.